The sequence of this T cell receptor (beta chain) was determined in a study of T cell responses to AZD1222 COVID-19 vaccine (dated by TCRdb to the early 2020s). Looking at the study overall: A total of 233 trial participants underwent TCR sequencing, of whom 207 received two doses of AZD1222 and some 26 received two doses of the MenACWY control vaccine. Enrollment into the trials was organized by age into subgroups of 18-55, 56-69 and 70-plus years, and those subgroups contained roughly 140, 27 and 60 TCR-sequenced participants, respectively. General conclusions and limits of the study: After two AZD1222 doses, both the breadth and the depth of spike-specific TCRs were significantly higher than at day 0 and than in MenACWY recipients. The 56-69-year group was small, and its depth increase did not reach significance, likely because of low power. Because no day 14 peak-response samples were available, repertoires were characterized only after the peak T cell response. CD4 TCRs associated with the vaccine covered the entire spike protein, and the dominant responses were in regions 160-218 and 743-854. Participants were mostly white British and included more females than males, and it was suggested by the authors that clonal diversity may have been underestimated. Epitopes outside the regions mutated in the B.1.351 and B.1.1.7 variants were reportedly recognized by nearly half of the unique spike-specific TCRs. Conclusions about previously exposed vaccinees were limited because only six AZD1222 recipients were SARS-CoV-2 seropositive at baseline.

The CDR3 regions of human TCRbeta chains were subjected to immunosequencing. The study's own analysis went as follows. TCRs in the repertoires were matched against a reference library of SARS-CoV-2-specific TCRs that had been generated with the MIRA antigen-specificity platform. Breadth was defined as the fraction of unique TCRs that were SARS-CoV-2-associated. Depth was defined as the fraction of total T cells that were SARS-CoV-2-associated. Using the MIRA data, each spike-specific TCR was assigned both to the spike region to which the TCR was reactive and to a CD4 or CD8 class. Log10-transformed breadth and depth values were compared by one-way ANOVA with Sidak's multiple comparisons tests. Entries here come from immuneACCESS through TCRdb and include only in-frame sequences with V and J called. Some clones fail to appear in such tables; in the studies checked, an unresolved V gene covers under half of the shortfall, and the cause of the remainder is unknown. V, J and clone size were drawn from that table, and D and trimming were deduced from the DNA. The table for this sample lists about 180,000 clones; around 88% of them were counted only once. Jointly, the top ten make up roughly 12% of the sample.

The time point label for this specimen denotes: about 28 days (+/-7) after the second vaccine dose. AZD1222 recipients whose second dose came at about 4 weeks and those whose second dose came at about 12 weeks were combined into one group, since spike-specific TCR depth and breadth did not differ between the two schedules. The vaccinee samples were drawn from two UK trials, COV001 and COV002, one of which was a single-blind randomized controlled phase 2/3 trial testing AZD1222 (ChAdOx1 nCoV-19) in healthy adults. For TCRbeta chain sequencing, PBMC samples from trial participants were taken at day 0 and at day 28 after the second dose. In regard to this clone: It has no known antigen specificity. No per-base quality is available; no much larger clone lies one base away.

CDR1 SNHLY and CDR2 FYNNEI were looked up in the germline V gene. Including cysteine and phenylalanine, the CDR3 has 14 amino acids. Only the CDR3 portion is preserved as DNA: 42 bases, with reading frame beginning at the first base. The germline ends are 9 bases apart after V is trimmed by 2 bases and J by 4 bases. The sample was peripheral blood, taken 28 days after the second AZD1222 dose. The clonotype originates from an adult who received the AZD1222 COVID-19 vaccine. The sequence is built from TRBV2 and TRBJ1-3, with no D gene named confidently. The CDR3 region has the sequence CASSESRAGNTIYF. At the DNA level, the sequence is TGTGCCAGCAGTGAATCAAGGGCCGGAAACACCATATATTTT.